This T cell receptor (beta chain) is drawn from a study of blood T cell repertoires in COVID-19. Here immunoSEQ multiplex PCR was the method, and the copy in TCRdb shows in-frame clones only, minus some. Of over 150,000 clones listed, roughly 85% were seen once; the top ten hold about 0.95%. CDR1 and CDR2 (germline): LGHNA, YNFKEQ. V lost 2 bases to trimming and J lost 4 bases; unmatched junction nucleotides: 4. The CDR3 is 14 amino acids. Sequencing was performed on peripheral blood. The chain links TRBV4-2 to TRBJ1-2; 7 nucleotides agree with TRBD1. This receptor was obtained from a man aged 40-55 years with acute or convalescent COVID-19. CDR3 loop: CASSQQGVVYGYTF. For the CDR3, the DNA is TGTGCCAGCAGCCAACAGGGGGTGGTCTATGGCTACACCTTC.